A single sample gave rise to the 4 T cell receptor beta chains below, sequenced in a study of cytomegalovirus exposure and HLA in healthy donors. Primers for the PCR totalled 60 Vbeta and 13 Jbeta. Clones were read by immunoSEQ multiplex PCR, and TCRdb kept only the in-frame ones, dropping some. The sample yields 110,000 to 150,000 clones, around 75% seen once. Sequencing was done on a sample of PBMCs. Every receptor here comes from a middle-aged man in good health and CMV-seronegative.

The chain combines TRBV4-3 with TRBJ2-7; D call uncertain. Germline lookup yields CDR1 LGHNA and CDR2 YSLEER. CDR3 length equals 8 residues. Trimming shortened V by 11 bases and J by 6 bases, and 5 bases separated the two germline ends. The CDR3 nucleotides are TGCGCCGCCGGCGAGCAGTACTTC. Its protein is CAAGEQYF.

This chain uses TRBV10-1 with TRBJ1-1; D not certain. V lost 7 bases, J lost 1 base, and 10 bases lay in between. The length of the CDR3 is 13 residues. Germline CDR1 and CDR2: WNHNN and SYGVQD (reference sequence). Here the CDR3 reads CASTEQTNTEAFF. As DNA, the CDR3 is TGCGCCAGCACCGAACAAACGAACACTGAAGCTTTCTTT.

The chain employs TRBV27 and TRBJ2-1, with 10 positions matching TRBD2. This CDR3 contains 15 residues. The V gene's germline CDR1 is MNHEY and CDR2 SMNVEV (reference sequence). V trimming: 7 bases; J trimming: 5 bases; junction bases outside the gene matches: 8. The CDR3 DNA reads TGTGCCAGCACCCAGGGACTAGCGCTTAACAATGAGCAGTTCTTC. Amino acid sequence: CASTQGLALNNEQFF.

This chain links TRBV28 with TRBJ1-3, with D perhaps TRBD1 (6 bases). Trimming shortened V by 7 bases and J by 0 bases, and 16 bases separated the two germline ends. The CDR3 is 16 amino acids. CDR1 MDHEN and CDR2 SYDVKM come from the germline V gene. This CDR3 reads CASTRGGGHSGNTIYF. Here the CDR3 DNA reads TGTGCCAGCACCAGAGGGGGGGGCCACTCTGGAAACACCATATATTTT.